These 24 T cell receptor beta chains were sequenced from one sample in a study of CD8+CD57+ T cells in acquired aplastic anemia (dated 2018 in TCRdb). TCRdb names Illumina HiSeq 2000 as the instrument used. Profiling of TCR beta VDJ combinations and CDR3 sequences used genomic DNA as the template. TCRdb passed the public sequencing reads through fastp at Q25 and MiXCR, retaining productive beta sequences. Entries are consolidated by CDR3 protein sequence, retaining the most common genes and DNA. The sample includes some 280,000 distinct CDR3 sequences, with approximately 55% observed a single time. Less than 9.5% of the sample rests with the top ten. Sequenced: sorted CD4+, CD8+, or CD8+CD57+ T cells (not recorded which) from PBMCs. The origin of the receptors is a human donor with severe aplastic anemia or a healthy control (not recorded which).

J is TRBJ1-1 and V is TRBV2; maybe TRBD1 (6 bases). V lost 8 bases and J 0 bases, leaving 19 bases between the germline ends. Germline V lookup: CDR1 SNHLY, CDR2 FYNNEI. This CDR3 spans 16 amino acids. The CDR3: CASRGRLQGLNTEAFF. The CDR3 bases are TGTGCCAGCCGGGGTCGGCTACAGGGTCTGAACACTGAAGCTTTCTTT.

This rearrangement joins TRBV24-1 to TRBJ2-3, with D possibly being TRBD2 (6 bases). This CDR3 is 14 amino acids long. From germline, CDR1 is KGHDR and CDR2 SFDVKD. Trimming left V 9 bases short and J 0 bases short, with 12 bases between. In DNA form, the CDR3 reads TGTGCCACCGGGCCGGCGGGAAGCACAGATACGCAGTATTTT. The encoded protein is CATGPAGSTDTQYF.

This clonotype was observed many times. The V and J genes are TRBV6-1 and TRBJ1-1; a weak D match, TRBD1 (5 bases). V was clipped by 7 bases and J by 10 bases, with 19 bases between them. CDR3 length: 13 amino acids. The germline CDR1 and CDR2 sequences are MNHNS and SASEGT. This CDR3 is CASNLSRGQRAFF. CDR3 sequence (DNA): TGTGCCAGCAACTTGTCAAGGGGTCAGAGAGCTTTCTTT.

This chain links TRBV9 with TRBJ2-2; possible D gene TRBD2, 5 bases. Germline V gene lookup returns CDR1 SGDLS and CDR2 YYNGEE. This CDR3 has 13 residues. V was pared by 0 bases and J by 7 bases, with 7 bases between. Here the CDR3 reads CASSVVASGELFF. CDR3 bases: TGTGCCAGCAGCGTAGTAGCGAGCGGGGAGCTGTTTTTT.

This clonotype was observed at least ten times. V usage is TRBV20-1 and J usage is TRBJ2-5; 11 bases align to TRBD1. In germline, CDR1 is DFQATT, CDR2 SNEGSKA (reference sequence). J was trimmed by 5 bases and V by 3 bases; bases with no gene match: 2. The CDR3 is 13 amino acids. The CDR3 nucleotides read TGCAGTGCTAGGTGGACAGGGGGCGAGACCCAGTACTTC. Its translation: CSARWTGGETQYF.

The table lists this clonotype with many counts. The genes are TRBV2 and TRBJ2-7, with a weak D call TRBD1 (6 bases). CDR1 and CDR2 from the germline V gene are SNHLY and FYNNEI. Trimming removed 3 bases at V and 2 bases at J, with 11 bases between. The CDR3 totals 14 residues. This chain's CDR3 is CASSDLTGTYEQYF. DNA of the CDR3: TGTGCCAGCAGTGATTTAACAGGGACCTACGAGCAGTACTTC.

The CDR3 loop reads CAISDSGRPSGNTIYF. The CDR3 DNA follows: TGTGCCATCAGTGATTCCGGACGGCCCTCTGGAAACACCATATATTTT. The V call is TRBV10-3, the J call TRBJ1-3; D is undetermined. The germline CDR1 and CDR2 sequences are ENHRY and SYGVKD. Trimming left V 3 bases short and J 0 bases short, with 12 bases between. CDR3 length: 16 amino acids.

The chain has TRBV20-1 and TRBJ2-7, with 7 bases matching TRBD1. Germline V lookup: CDR1 DFQATT, CDR2 SNEGSKA (reference sequence). Losses at the gene ends were 5 bases for V and 2 bases for J; bases not matched to a gene: 6. The CDR3 covers 13 residues. CDR3 protein: CSAWDREAYEQYF. The CDR3 nucleotides are TGCAGTGCTTGGGACAGAGAGGCCTACGAGCAGTACTTC.

This clonotype was seen ten or more times. V is TRBV5-1 and J is TRBJ1-4; no reliable D call. The ends were cut back, 1 base at V and 0 bases at J, with 7 bases in the middle. This CDR3 has 15 residues. Germline V gives CDR1 SGHRS, CDR2 YFSETQ. The CDR3 nucleotides are TGCGCCAGCAGCTTGCGCGGCACAACTAATGAAAAACTGTTTTTT. Encoded protein: CASSLRGTTNEKLFF.

The chain couples TRBV12-3 or TRBV12-4 to TRBJ1-6, with D tentatively TRBD1 (5 bases). V was clipped by 3 bases and J by 9 bases, with 15 bases between them. This CDR3 spans 15 amino acids. The CDR3 coding sequence is TGTGCCAGCAGTTTCAGTACAGGCATAGCTTCACCCCTCCACTTT. It encodes CASSFSTGIASPLHF.

The V call is TRBV12-3 or TRBV12-4, the J call TRBJ2-2, with D tentatively TRBD1 (6 bases). The CDR3 runs 14 residues. Trimming stripped 4 bases from V and 4 bases from J, with 10 bases between. The CDR3 DNA sequence: TGTGCCAGCAGTTCACAGGGATTCACCGGGGAGCTGTTTTTT. This gives the protein CASSSQGFTGELFF.

This clonotype was counted ten times or more. The chain joins TRBV14 to TRBJ2-3, with D hard to call. This CDR3 region has 13 residues. Deletions cut 1 base from V and 4 bases from J, with 6 bases between. Germline-derived CDR1 and CDR2 are SGHDN and FVKESK. The CDR3 loop is CASSQVLSDTQYF. The CDR3 region has the DNA TGTGCCAGCAGCCAAGTCTTGTCAGATACGCAGTATTTT.

This clonotype has a handful of counts. The junction and the germline gene differ at one end; a read error may be behind it. The chain couples TRBV20-1 to TRBJ1-1, with D tentatively TRBD1 (5 bases). Germline-derived CDR1 and CDR2 are DFQATT and SNEGSKA (reference sequence). CDR3 length: 8 amino acids. The CDR3 is CSARDGGF. CDR3 nucleotides: TGCAGTGCTAGAGATGGGGGATTT.

V usage is TRBV9 and J usage is TRBJ1-2, with a possible D match to TRBD1 (5 bases). The V and J ends lost 0 bases and 4 bases respectively, with 16 bases between them. The CDR3 has 16 residues. Germline assignment: CDR1 SGDLS and CDR2 YYNGEE. The CDR3 coding sequence is TGTGCCAGCAGCGTAGGGGGGGGGGGGGGAGCCTATGGCTACACCTTC. Its protein product is CASSVGGGGGAYGYTF.

V usage is TRBV7-2 and J usage is TRBJ2-3; D remains ambiguous. This CDR3 comprises 12 residues. The germline V gene has CDR1 SGHTA and CDR2 FQGNSA. Trimming left V 5 bases short and J 7 bases short, with 10 bases between. CDR3 region: CASSPGLYTQYF. The CDR3 DNA is TGTGCCAGCAGCCCGGGTCTGTATACGCAGTATTTT.

This chain joins TRBV5-1 and TRBJ2-5; D gene uncertain. The V and J ends lost 3 bases and 5 bases respectively, with 20 bases between them. CDR1 and CDR2 (germline): SGHRS, YFSETQ. The CDR3 totals 16 residues. The DNA of the CDR3 is TGCGCCAGCAGCTCGACCGGTCCCCCTGCTGGGGAGACCCAGTACTTC. Translated: CASSSTGPPAGETQYF.

This clonotype was recorded only once. The chain recombines TRBV12-3 or TRBV12-4 with TRBJ1-6; D is uncertain. The CDR3 is 14 residues long. Trimming left V 2 bases short and J 7 bases short, with 9 bases between. CDR3 bases: TGTGCCAGCAGTTTAAGGGATTTGAATTCACCCCTCCACTTT. Translated, it gives CASSLRDLNSPLHF.

The rearrangement joins TRBV25-1 to TRBJ1-1; D gene unclear. Trimming removed 6 bases from V and 3 bases from J, with 8 bases in between. Germline V CDR1 and CDR2: MGHDK, SYGVNS. CDR3 length equals 12 residues. The CDR3 DNA reads TGTGCCAGCAGGATGGATTACACTGAAGCTTTCTTT. It yields the protein CASRMDYTEAFF.

This sequence joins TRBV20-1 and TRBJ2-5; no reliable D call. The ends were cut back, 6 bases at V and 1 base at J, with 9 bases in the middle. The CDR3 runs to 12 residues. From germline, CDR1 is DFQATT and CDR2 SNEGSKA (reference sequence). For the CDR3, the DNA is TGCAGTGCACGGGCCATCCAAGAGACCCAGTACTTC. This gives the protein CSARAIQETQYF.

This clonotype was detected once. The chain has TRBV7-9 and TRBJ1-1, with 7 bases matching TRBD1. CDR3 length equals 13 residues. Germline CDR1 SEHNR, CDR2 FQNEAQ (reference sequence). V shed 8 bases, J shed 8 bases, and the junction held 11 bases outside the gene matches. The chain's CDR3 is CASRGQVGGEAFF. The CDR3 DNA is TGTGCCAGCCGCGGACAGGTGGGAGGAGAAGCTTTCTTT. Looking up the rest from reference TRBV7-9 and TRBJ1-1 gives the full variable domain: DTGVSQNPRHKITKRGQNVTFRCDPISEHNRLYWYRQTLGQGPEFLTYFQNEAQLEKSRLLSDRFSAERPKGSFSTLEIQRTEQGDSAMYLCASRGQVGGEAFFGQGTRLTVV.

The chain recombines TRBV5-4 with TRBJ2-1, with 13 bases matching TRBD2. The CDR3 runs to 15 residues. CDR1 SGHNT and CDR2 YYREEE come from the germline V gene (reference sequence). With 4 bases clipped from V and 10 bases from J, the junction kept 8 bases outside the gene matches. CDR3 region: CASSPRLAGGGEQFF. For the CDR3, the DNA is TGTGCCAGCAGCCCCCGACTAGCGGGGGGAGGAGAGCAGTTCTTC.

The V call is TRBV29-1, the J call TRBJ2-3; D possibly corresponds to TRBD2 (6 bases). This CDR3 comprises 11 residues. Per germline, CDR1 SQVTM and CDR2 ANQGSEA. V was clipped by 7 bases and J by 6 bases, with 11 bases between them. As DNA, the CDR3 is TGCAGCGCGCAGGGACTTGATACGCAGTATTTT. It is translated as CSAQGLDTQYF.

Regarding this clonotype: The conserved phenylalanine or tryptophan normally closing the CDR3 is absent here, so this likely arose from a read error. The chain is built from TRBV10-3 and TRBJ2-5; D gene unclear. V was clipped by 6 bases and J by 0 bases, with 11 bases between them. Germline loops: CDR1 ENHRY, CDR2 SYGVKD. The CDR3 is 14 amino acids. The DNA for the CDR3 is TGTGCCATCAGGAAGGACGGCAACCAAGAGACCCAGTACTCC. It yields the protein CAIRKDGNQETQYS.

This clonotype was seen ten or more times. V usage is TRBV12-3 or TRBV12-4 and J usage is TRBJ1-2; 7 bases align to TRBD1. The CDR3 length is 13 residues. With 6 bases clipped from V and 10 bases from J, the junction kept 11 bases outside the gene matches. The CDR3 sequence is CASRPNDRVAYTF. CDR3 DNA: TGTGCCAGCAGACCTAATGACAGGGTCGCCTACACCTTC.